The 5 T cell receptor beta chains listed next were all sequenced from one sample in a study of OX40 agonist ivuxolimab in advanced cancers. Sequenced by immunoSEQ multiplex PCR; TCRdb stores in-frame clones only, minus some. Found here are about 70,000 clones, more than 80% of them singletons; the top ten hold under 3.5%. The sample here was CD4+ or CD8+ T cells sorted from blood, taken in a trial of the OX40 agonist ivuxolimab. All receptors derive from an adult with an advanced solid tumor such as melanoma, head and neck, liver or kidney cancer.

J is TRBJ1-6 and V is TRBV28; D is perhaps TRBD1 (5 bases). V lost 5 bases and J lost 0, with 14 bases in between. CDR1 is MDHEN, CDR2 SYDVKM, per germline. The CDR3 length is 17 residues. This chain's CDR3 is CASSPTGDSSYNSPLHF. The CDR3 bases are TGTGCCAGCAGTCCAACGGGGGATAGCTCCTATAATTCACCCCTCCACTTT. The whole variable domain, filled in from reference TRBV28 and TRBJ1-6, reads DVKVTQSSRYLVKRTGEKVFLECVQDMDHENMFWYRQDPGLGLRLIYFSYDVKMKEKGDIPEGYSVSREKKERFSLILESASTNQTSMYLCASSPTGDSSYNSPLHFGNGTRLTVT.

This chain uses TRBV6-6 with TRBJ1-6, with no clear D. This CDR3 comprises 12 residues. Germline V lookup: CDR1 MNHNY, CDR2 SVGAGI (reference sequence). V was trimmed by 2 bases and J by 9 bases, leaving 5 bases between them. CDR3 DNA: TGTGCCAGCAGTTACGGAGGTTCACCCCTCCACTTT. Amino acid sequence: CASSYGGSPLHF.

CDR3 in amino acids: CASSSGIRETQYF. The CDR3 region has the DNA TGTGCCAGCAGTTCAGGGATACGCGAGACCCAGTACTTC. The V gene is TRBV28, the J gene TRBJ2-5; possibly TRBD1 for D (5 bases). CDR1 is MDHEN and CDR2 is SYDVKM in the germline V gene. V was trimmed by 4 bases and J by 5 bases, leaving 11 bases between them. The CDR3 has 13 amino acids.

The chain has TRBV19 and TRBJ2-7; TRBD1 matches 9 bases. V dropped 7 bases and J dropped 4; count of bases not matched to a gene: 8. The germline V gene has CDR1 LNHDA and CDR2 SQIVND (reference sequence). The CDR3 runs 14 residues. The CDR3 DNA sequence: TGTGCCAGTAAGCCCCCGGGACAGGGTTACGAGCAGTACTTC. Protein: CASKPPGQGYEQYF.

CDR3 in amino acids: CSVEDRPRAFF. DNA for the CDR3: TGCAGCGTTGAAGATCGGCCGAGAGCTTTCTTT. The gene calls are TRBV29-1 and TRBJ1-1; D not certain. The CDR3 covers 11 residues. V was clipped by 0 bases and J by 10 bases, with 9 bases between them. From germline, CDR1 is SQVTM and CDR2 ANQGSEA.